Listed here are 19 T cell receptor beta chains from one sample, sequenced in a study of CXCR3-negative and CXCR3-positive naive CD8 T cells. 5' RACE with UMI labels generated the TRB cDNA libraries. Reprocessing the 5' RACE reads, TCRdb reports a single entry for every CDR3 protein and omits DNA. This sample's table has about 38,000 distinct CDR3 sequences. Sequencing input: memory CD8+ T cells from blood. All receptors come from a human donor in good health. Some clones in this sample may be carry-over from other donors' samples.

The gene calls are TRBV7-9 and TRBJ2-6; TCRdb calls TRBD1, which cannot be checked without DNA. The CDR3 is made up of 15 amino acids. CDR1 and CDR2 (germline): SEHNR, FQNEAQ (reference sequence). The CDR3 region is CASRATGSGANVLTF. Supplemented by reference TRBV7-9 and TRBJ2-6, the full variable domain reads DTGVSQNPRHKITKRGQNVTFRCDPISEHNRLYWYRQTLGQGPEFLTYFQNEAQLEKSRLLSDRFSAERPKGSFSTLEIQRTEQGDSAMYLCASRATGSGANVLTFGAGSRLTVL.

The J gene is TRBJ2-5, the V gene TRBV7-6; no DNA is available, so the TRBD1 call from TCRdb remains unchecked. The CDR3 contains 14 residues. In germline, CDR1 is SGHVS, CDR2 FNYEAQ. The CDR3 spells CASSRDRVQETQYF.

The chain combines TRBV6-6 with TRBJ2-4. Germline V CDR1 and CDR2: MNHNY, SVGAGI (reference sequence). The CDR3 totals 11 residues. This CDR3 reads CASSYADIQYF.

The chain combines TRBV27 with TRBJ2-3; the D call from TCRdb, TRBD1, cannot be confirmed without DNA. This CDR3 region has 20 residues. Per germline, CDR1 MNHEY and CDR2 SMNVEV (reference sequence). The chain's CDR3 is CASSVSRDRVPLDKSDTQYF.

J is TRBJ2-5 and V is TRBV27; checking the TCRdb D call of TRBD2 is not possible without DNA. The CDR3 is 14 amino acids. Germline V gives CDR1 MNHEY, CDR2 SMNVEV (reference sequence). The CDR3: CASTSVGGEETQYF.

V usage is TRBV6-5 and J usage is TRBJ2-3. This CDR3 has 15 residues. Germline CDR1 MNHEY, CDR2 SVGAGI. CDR3 protein: CASSYRSRVGDTQYF.

CDR3 residues: CASDRGYTGELFF. This sequence joins TRBV19 and TRBJ2-2; TCRdb's D call of TRBD1 is untestable without DNA. In germline, CDR1 is LNHDA, CDR2 SQIVND (reference sequence). The CDR3 length is 13 residues.

This chain links TRBV6-5 with TRBJ1-4. There are 14 residues in the CDR3. The germline CDR1 and CDR2 sequences are MNHEY and SVGAGI. CDR3 residues: CASSYSGTNEKLFF.

The chain is built from TRBV10-3 and TRBJ2-7; the D call of TRBD2 rests on TCRdb alone, since no DNA is present to check it. Germline V CDR1 and CDR2: ENHRY, SYGVKD. The CDR3 totals 15 residues. CDR3 amino acids: CAISESAGEFYEQYF.

The chain uses TRBV28 and TRBJ2-3; TCRdb gives TRBD1 as the D gene, but with no DNA this cannot be confirmed. The CDR3 contains 15 residues. Germline values: CDR1 MDHEN, CDR2 SYDVKM. This CDR3 is CASSFAAGGADTQYF. The whole variable domain, filled in from reference TRBV28 and TRBJ2-3, reads DVKVTQSSRYLVKRTGEKVFLECVQDMDHENMFWYRQDPGLGLRLIYFSYDVKMKEKGDIPEGYSVSREKKERFSLILESASTNQTSMYLCASSFAAGGADTQYFGPGTRLTVL.

This chain joins TRBV14 and TRBJ2-1. In germline, CDR1 is SGHDN, CDR2 FVKESK. The CDR3 covers 14 residues. CDR3 residues: CASSQDLHFNEQFF.

The CDR3 loop reads CASSFNPSGGVDEQFF. The V and J genes are TRBV28 and TRBJ2-1; absent DNA, TCRdb's TRBD2 call cannot be checked. Germline V gene data show CDR1 as MDHEN and CDR2 as SYDVKM. This CDR3 has 16 amino acids.

The J gene is TRBJ2-1, the V gene TRBV11-3. CDR1 is SGHNT, CDR2 YENEEA, per germline. The CDR3 runs to 13 residues. CDR3 in amino acids: CASSLRGNNEQFF.

This clonotype is medium-sized by frequency. This chain connects TRBV20-1 to TRBJ2-7; TCRdb selects TRBD1, and the lack of DNA leaves this call unchecked. The CDR3 runs 14 residues. Germline V gene sequence: CDR1 DFQATT, CDR2 SNEGSKA (reference sequence). The CDR3 spells CSARGSGAIPEQYF.

This sequence joins TRBV7-2 and TRBJ2-1. Germline loops: CDR1 SGHTA, CDR2 FQGNSA. This CDR3 spans 12 amino acids. The CDR3 here is CASSLVRDEQFF.

The chain uses TRBV6-6 and TRBJ2-7; checking the TCRdb D call of TRBD2 is not possible without DNA. Germline lookup yields CDR1 MNHNY and CDR2 SVGAGI (reference sequence). The CDR3 totals 14 residues. The CDR3 loop reads CASSFLAGRDEQYF.

This chain uses TRBV25-1 with TRBJ1-2. This CDR3 has 15 residues. Per the germline V gene, CDR1 is MGHDK and CDR2 is SYGVNS. The CDR3 loop is CASSEWSVREYGYTF.

By frequency, this clonotype is medium-sized. This chain joins TRBV6-4 and TRBJ2-2. The CDR3 runs to 13 residues. The germline V gene encodes CDR1 MRHNA and CDR2 SNTAGT. The CDR3 loop is CASSDRDTGELFF.

This chain's CDR3 is CSATSSGQETQYF. The chain uses TRBV20-1 and TRBJ2-5; as DNA is missing, the TRBD2 call by TCRdb cannot be tested. The CDR3 is made up of 13 amino acids. Germline CDR1 is DFQATT and CDR2 is SNEGSKA (reference sequence).